The 11 T cell receptor beta chains given below trace back to one sample, sequenced in a study of vaccination and CD4 T cells after COVID-19. With the Oncomine TCR Beta short-read assay, DNA from cultured CD4+ T cells was sequenced. MiXCR, run by TCRdb on the PCR reads, gives a single entry per CDR3 protein. There are some 26,000 distinct CDR3 sequences in the sample; around 66% occur only once, and around 15% lies in the top ten. Noted treatment: roughly 11-day PBMC culture with coronavirus spike peptide pools or control peptides (ViraFEST assay). Their antigens remain unidentified. Sequencing used CD4+ T cells from blood, cultured in vitro, obtained after SARS-CoV-2 vaccination. The receptors come from a human donor who received a COVID-19 vaccine.

The rearrangement uses TRBV7-2 and TRBJ1-5; tentative D call: TRBD1 (5 bases). Per germline, CDR1 SGHTA and CDR2 FQGNSA. V dropped 2 bases and J dropped 2 bases, with 10 bases sitting between them. The CDR3 runs 15 residues. The CDR3 here is CASSLRGRGNQPQHF. CDR3 nucleotides: TGTGCCAGCAGCTTACGGGGGAGAGGCAATCAGCCCCAGCATTTT.

The J gene is TRBJ1-2, the V gene TRBV29-1, with no clear D. Germline CDR1 is SQVTM and CDR2 is ANQGSEA. Trimming shortened V by 3 bases and J by 2 bases, and 10 bases separated the two germline ends. The CDR3 runs to 13 residues. Written as DNA, the CDR3 is TGCAGCGTTGATAGTGCAGGAAACTATGGCTACACCTTC. Its translation: CSVDSAGNYGYTF.

This rearrangement joins TRBV20-1 to TRBJ2-2; D not resolved. CDR1 is DFQATT, CDR2 SNEGSKA, per germline (reference sequence). The CDR3 covers 14 residues. Trimming left V 2 bases short and J 6 bases short, with 13 bases between. The CDR3 protein is CSARKIGDAGELFF. The CDR3 nucleotides are TGCAGTGCTAGAAAGATTGGGGATGCCGGGGAGCTGTTTTTT.

This clonotype has a handful of counts. This chain links TRBV2 with TRBJ1-2, with 7 bases fitting TRBD1. The J segment lost 6 bases and the V segment lost 9 bases, leaving 7 bases of the junction unmatched. The CDR3 consists of 12 residues. CDR1 SNHLY and CDR2 FYNNEI come from the germline V gene. The CDR3 sequence is CASQDREDGYTF. CDR3 DNA sequence: TGTGCCAGTCAAGACAGGGAGGATGGCTACACCTTC.

This chain uses TRBV2 with TRBJ2-5; D might be TRBD1 (6 bases). The CDR3 is made up of 14 amino acids. The germline V gene encodes CDR1 SNHLY and CDR2 FYNNEI. Trimming removed 1 base at V and 3 bases at J, with 9 bases between. The CDR3 sequence is CASSEEAGEETQYF. Written as DNA, the CDR3 is TGTGCCAGCAGTGAAGAGGCAGGGGAAGAGACCCAGTACTTC.

The chain couples TRBV19 to TRBJ1-3; D might be TRBD1 (5 bases). CDR3 length: 16 amino acids. Looked up from germline, CDR1 is LNHDA and CDR2 is SQIVND (reference sequence). Trimming took off 3 bases at V and 0 bases at J, with 12 bases between the two ends. The DNA for the CDR3 is TGTGCCAGTAGTATGGGCAGGGTAGTCTCTGGAAACACCATATATTTT. It specifies CASSMGRVVSGNTIYF.

The chain recombines TRBV20-1 with TRBJ2-7; tentatively, D is TRBD2 (6 bases). Trimming removed 4 bases at V and 0 bases at J, with 13 bases between. The CDR3 contains 14 residues. Germline CDR1 and CDR2: DFQATT and SNEGSKA (reference sequence). The CDR3 region is CSATKEGISYEQYF. The CDR3 coding sequence is TGCAGTGCTACCAAGGAGGGGATCTCCTACGAGCAGTACTTC.

Sample share makes this clonotype large (0.1 to 1%). The genes are TRBV11-3 and TRBJ2-1, with D uncertain. CDR3 length: 15 residues. Trimming took off 6 bases at V and 0 bases at J, with 12 bases between the two ends. Germline assignment: CDR1 SGHNT and CDR2 YENEEA. CDR3 nucleotide sequence: TGTGCCAGCAGTAGAGGACGGAGCTCCTACAATGAGCAGTTCTTC. Its protein product is CASSRGRSSYNEQFF.

CDR3 amino acids: CASSISGGRETQYF. DNA for the CDR3: TGTGCCAGTAGTATTAGCGGGGGGAGAGAGACCCAGTACTTC. V and J are TRBV19 and TRBJ2-5, with TRBD2 matching 10 bases. This CDR3 spans 14 amino acids. Germline V lookup: CDR1 LNHDA, CDR2 SQIVND (reference sequence). The V gene end was trimmed by 3 bases and the J gene end by 4 bases; junction bases not matched to a gene: 2.

CDR3 in DNA: TGTGCCAGCAGAGAGCCTAACAGATATGAGCAGTTCTTC. Residues: CASREPNRYEQFF. V is TRBV6-1 and J is TRBJ2-1; D is unclear. Trimming pared 6 bases from V and 8 bases from J, leaving 14 bases between. The length of the CDR3 is 13 residues. Germline V gene sequence: CDR1 MNHNS, CDR2 SASEGT.

The chain uses TRBV6-1 and TRBJ2-5, with 9 bases that match TRBD1. This CDR3 spans 14 amino acids. V dropped 8 bases and J dropped 4; count of bases not matched to a gene: 8. Germline V gene lookup returns CDR1 MNHNS and CDR2 SASEGT. CDR3 amino acids: CASWRTGATETQYF. In DNA form, the CDR3 reads TGTGCCAGCTGGAGGACAGGGGCTACAGAGACCCAGTACTTC.